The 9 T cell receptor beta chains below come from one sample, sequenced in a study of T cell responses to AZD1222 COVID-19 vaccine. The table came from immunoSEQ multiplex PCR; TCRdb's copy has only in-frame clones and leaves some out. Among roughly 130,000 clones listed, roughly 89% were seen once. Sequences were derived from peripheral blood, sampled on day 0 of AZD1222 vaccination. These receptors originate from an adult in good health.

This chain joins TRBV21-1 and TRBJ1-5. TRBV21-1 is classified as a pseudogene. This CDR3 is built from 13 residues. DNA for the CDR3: TGTGCCAGCAGCGCGCATAATCATCAGCCCCAGCATTTT. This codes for CASSAHNHQPQHF.

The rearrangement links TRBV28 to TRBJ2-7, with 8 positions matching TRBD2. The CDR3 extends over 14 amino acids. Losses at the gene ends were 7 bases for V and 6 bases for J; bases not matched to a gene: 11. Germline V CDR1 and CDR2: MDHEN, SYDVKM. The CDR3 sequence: CASTPDGRAVEQYF. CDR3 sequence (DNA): TGTGCCAGCACCCCCGACGGGAGGGCCGTCGAGCAGTACTTC. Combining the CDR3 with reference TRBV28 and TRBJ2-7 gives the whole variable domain DVKVTQSSRYLVKRTGEKVFLECVQDMDHENMFWYRQDPGLGLRLIYFSYDVKMKEKGDIPEGYSVSREKKERFSLILESASTNQTSMYLCASTPDGRAVEQYFGPGTRLTVT.

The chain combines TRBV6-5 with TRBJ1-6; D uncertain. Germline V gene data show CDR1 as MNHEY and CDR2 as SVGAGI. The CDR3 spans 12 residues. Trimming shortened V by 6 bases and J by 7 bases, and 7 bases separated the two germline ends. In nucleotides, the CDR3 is TGTGCCAGCAGCAACTTAAATTCACCCCTCCACTTT. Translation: CASSNLNSPLHF.

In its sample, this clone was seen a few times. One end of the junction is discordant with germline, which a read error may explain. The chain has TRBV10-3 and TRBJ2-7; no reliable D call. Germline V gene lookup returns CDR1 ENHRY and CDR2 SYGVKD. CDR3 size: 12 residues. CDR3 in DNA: TGTGCCATTAGTGGCGGATCCTACGAGCAGTACTTC. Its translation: CAISGGSYEQYF.

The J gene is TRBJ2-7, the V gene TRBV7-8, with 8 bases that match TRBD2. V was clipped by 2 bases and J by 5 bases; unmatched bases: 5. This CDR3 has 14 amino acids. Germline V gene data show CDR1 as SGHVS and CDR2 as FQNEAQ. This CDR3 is CASSLRAGDNEQYF. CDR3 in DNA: TGTGCCAGCAGCTTAAGAGCGGGAGACAACGAGCAGTACTTC.

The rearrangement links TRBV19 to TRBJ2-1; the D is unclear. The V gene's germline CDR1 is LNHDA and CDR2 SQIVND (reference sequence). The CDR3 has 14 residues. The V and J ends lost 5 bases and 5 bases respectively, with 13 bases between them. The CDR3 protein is CASSASLGNNEQFF. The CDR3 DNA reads TGTGCCAGTAGTGCCTCTCTAGGGAACAATGAGCAGTTCTTC. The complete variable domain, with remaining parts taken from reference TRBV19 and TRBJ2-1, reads DGGITQSPKYLFRKEGQNVTLSCEQNLNHDAMYWYRQDPGQGLRLIYYSQIVNDFQKGDIAEGYSVSREKKESFPLTVTSAQKNPTAFYLCASSASLGNNEQFFGPGTRLTVL.

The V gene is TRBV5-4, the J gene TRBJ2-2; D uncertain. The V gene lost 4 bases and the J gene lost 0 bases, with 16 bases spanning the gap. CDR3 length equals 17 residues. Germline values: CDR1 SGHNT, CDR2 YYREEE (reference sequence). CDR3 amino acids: CASSPITPHSNTGELFF. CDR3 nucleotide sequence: TGTGCCAGCAGCCCTATCACCCCACACTCGAACACCGGGGAGCTGTTTTTT.

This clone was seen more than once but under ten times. Here the CDR3 reads CASSQDRRQNYEQYF. In DNA form, the CDR3 reads TGTGCCAGCAGCCAAGATCGAAGACAGAACTACGAGCAGTACTTC. The gene calls are TRBV4-2 and TRBJ2-7; D perhaps matches TRBD1 (5 bases). V lost 0 bases, J lost 3 bases, and 12 bases lay in between. There are 15 residues in the CDR3. Germline lookup yields CDR1 LGHNA and CDR2 YNFKEQ.

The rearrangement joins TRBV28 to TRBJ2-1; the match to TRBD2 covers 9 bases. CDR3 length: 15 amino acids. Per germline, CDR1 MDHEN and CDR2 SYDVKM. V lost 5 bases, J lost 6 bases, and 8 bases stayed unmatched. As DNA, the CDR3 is TGTGCCAGCAGTCCACCCTGGACTAGCGCCAATGAGCAGTTCTTC. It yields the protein CASSPPWTSANEQFF.